Below are 17 T cell receptor beta chains sequenced from a single sample in a study of CD8+ T cells in alopecia areata. Noted treatment: oral pan-JAK inhibitor, 5-10 mg twice daily. cDNA serving as the sequencing template came from extracted, reverse transcribed RNA. Using immunoSEQ multiplex PCR, the repertoire was profiled, and TCRdb retains in-frame clones only, with some absent. The sample shows some 190,000 clones, around 51% of them seen only once. The material was CD8+ T cells sorted from blood, obtained around week 54, from a patient treated with tofacitinib. The receptors come from a human donor with alopecia areata.

CDR3 nucleotide sequence: TGTGCTAGTGTGGGGGGGAGCTATAGCAATCAGCCCCAGCATTTT. This sequence encodes CASVGGSYSNQPQHF. V is TRBV12-5 and J is TRBJ1-5; tentatively, D is TRBD1 (5 bases). Germline CDR1 and CDR2: LGHNT and FRNRAP. CDR3 size: 15 residues. Trimming pared 7 bases from V and 0 bases from J, leaving 13 bases between.

This clone was picked up one time. The chain employs TRBV5-6 and TRBJ1-5, with 7 positions matching TRBD1. V lost 2 bases to trimming and J lost 3 bases; unmatched junction nucleotides: 5. Germline CDR1 SGHDT, CDR2 YYEEEE. CDR3 size: 15 residues. In DNA form, the CDR3 reads TGTGCCAGCAGCTTAGACAGGGAGAACAATCAGCCCCAGCATTTT. Translation gives CASSLDRENNQPQHF. The entire variable domain, with the rest obtained from reference TRBV5-6 and TRBJ1-5, is as follows: DAGVTQSPTHLIKTRGQQVTLRCSPKSGHDTVSWYQQALGQGPQFIFQYYEEEERQRGNFPDRFSGHQFPNYSSELNVNALLLGDSALYLCASSLDRENNQPQHFGDGTRLSIL.

CDR3 amino acids: CASSPWTGDGELFF. The CDR3 DNA reads TGTGCCAGCAGCCCCTGGACAGGGGACGGGGAGCTGTTTTTT. The rearrangement links TRBV9 to TRBJ2-2; 9 bases are shared with TRBD1. The germline gives CDR1 SGDLS, CDR2 YYNGEE. This CDR3 is built from 14 residues. V shed 4 bases and J 7 bases; nucleotides not matched to a gene: 5.

The chain carries TRBV7-9 and TRBJ2-2; TRBD1 matches 8 bases. V was clipped by 11 bases and J by 0 bases; unmatched bases: 20. The CDR3 loop spans 19 amino acids. Germline assignment: CDR1 SEHNR and CDR2 FQNEAQ (reference sequence). The CDR3 region has the DNA TGTGCCGTCCCCCTTCGGGACAGGCTGGATAGCCCGAACACCGGGGAGCTGTTTTTT. It translates to CAVPLRDRLDSPNTGELFF.

This clone was seen a handful of times. The CDR3 spells CASSSNDGSNQPQHF. CDR3 nucleotides: TGTGCCAGCAGTTCGAATGACGGGAGCAATCAGCCCCAGCATTTT. The V and J genes are TRBV27 and TRBJ1-5; D not resolved. CDR3 length: 15 amino acids. Germline loops: CDR1 MNHEY, CDR2 SMNVEV (reference sequence). The germline V and J ends were trimmed by 4 bases and 1 base, with 11 bases remaining between them.

The chain recombines TRBV15 with TRBJ2-2, with D maybe TRBD2 (6 bases). Trimming took 0 bases from V and 2 from J, leaving 10 bases between them. The CDR3 consists of 16 residues. Per germline, CDR1 LNHNV and CDR2 YYDKDF (reference sequence). The CDR3 loop reads CATSRDSEGNTGELFF. The DNA for the CDR3 is TGTGCCACCAGCAGAGATTCGGAGGGAAACACCGGGGAGCTGTTTTTT.

The V gene is TRBV4-2, the J gene TRBJ1-2, with 8 nucleotides matching TRBD1. The CDR3 is made up of 17 amino acids. Losses at the gene ends were 4 bases for V and 0 bases for J; bases not matched to a gene: 10. Germline values: CDR1 LGHNA, CDR2 YNFKEQ. This chain's CDR3 is CASSPTLTGDANYGYTF. CDR3 coding DNA: TGTGCCAGCAGCCCGACGTTGACAGGGGACGCTAACTATGGCTACACCTTC.

The V and J genes are TRBV29-1 and TRBJ1-2; D gene unclear. This CDR3 has 11 amino acids. Trimming cost V 6 bases and J 4 bases, with 9 bases left between them. Germline loops: CDR1 SQVTM, CDR2 ANQGSEA. This CDR3 is CSVDSFYGYTF. CDR3 DNA sequence: TGCAGCGTAGATAGCTTCTATGGCTACACCTTC.

This clone was counted a few times. The chain employs TRBV18 and TRBJ1-2, with D unresolved. From germline, CDR1 is KGHSH and CDR2 LQKENI. Trimming took off 0 bases at V and 8 bases at J, with 7 bases between the two ends. The CDR3 is 12 residues long. CDR3 sequence (DNA): TGTGCCAGCTCACCACCGTGGTCCGGCTACACCTTC. This translates into CASSPPWSGYTF.

The V call is TRBV11-2, the J call TRBJ2-7; D is perhaps TRBD1 or TRBD2 (6 bases each). The V gene lost 7 bases and the J gene lost 4 bases, with 23 bases spanning the gap. The length of the CDR3 is 16 residues. Germline V gene sequence: CDR1 SGHAT, CDR2 FQNNGV. CDR3 sequence: CASNFRIYKGGYEQYF. In DNA form, the CDR3 reads TGTGCCAGCAACTTCCGTATCTATAAGGGGGGTTACGAGCAGTACTTC.

This clone appeared a few times. V gene TRBV18 combines with J gene TRBJ2-7, with a weak D call TRBD1 (5 bases). The V end lost 3 bases, the J end lost 0 bases, and 12 bases lay between the germline ends. CDR3 length: 15 residues. Per germline, CDR1 KGHSH and CDR2 LQKENI. DNA of the CDR3: TGTGCCAGCTCACCCCAGGGAACCAGCTCCTACGAGCAGTACTTC. Its translation: CASSPQGTSSYEQYF.

V and J are TRBV10-2 and TRBJ2-5, with D unresolved. The length of the CDR3 is 13 residues. V lost 4 bases, J lost 3 bases, and 9 bases lay in between. Germline lookup yields CDR1 WSHSY and CDR2 SAAADI. CDR3 sequence (DNA): TGCGCCAGCAGTGTTGGGCAGAAAGAGACCCAGTACTTC. Protein sequence: CASSVGQKETQYF.

This clone showed up just once. This chain joins TRBV13 and TRBJ2-1; 8 bases are shared with TRBD2. The germline V gene encodes CDR1 PRHDT and CDR2 FYEKMQ (reference sequence). CDR3 size: 15 residues. J lost 8 bases, V lost 4 bases, and 10 bases had no gene match. The chain's CDR3 is CASSWRAGVGDEQFF. CDR3 nucleotides: TGTGCCAGCAGCTGGAGAGCGGGGGTTGGGGATGAGCAGTTCTTC.

This clone was picked up a small number of times. V usage is TRBV29-1 and J usage is TRBJ1-2; no clear D. Germline V gene sequence: CDR1 SQVTM, CDR2 ANQGSEA. The V end lost 8 bases, the J end lost 6 bases, and 7 bases lay between the germline ends. This CDR3 has 9 amino acids. The DNA for the CDR3 is TGCAGCACTGTGGATGGCTACACCTTC. The encoded protein is CSTVDGYTF.

This clone was seen a handful of times. The J gene is TRBJ1-1, the V gene TRBV5-6, with D hard to call. Trimming stripped 4 bases from V and 3 bases from J, with 13 bases between. The CDR3 is made up of 14 amino acids. Germline V gene data show CDR1 as SGHDT and CDR2 as YYEEEE. The CDR3 bases are TGTGCCAGCAGCACTTTTACAGAGGACACTGAAGCTTTCTTT. Protein: CASSTFTEDTEAFF. Using reference TRBV5-6 and TRBJ1-1 for the parts outside the CDR3, the full variable domain is DAGVTQSPTHLIKTRGQQVTLRCSPKSGHDTVSWYQQALGQGPQFIFQYYEEEERQRGNFPDRFSGHQFPNYSSELNVNALLLGDSALYLCASSTFTEDTEAFFGQGTRLTVV.

The rearrangement uses TRBV4-1 and TRBJ2-2; D perhaps matches TRBD2 (5 bases). Germline assignment: CDR1 MGHRA and CDR2 YSYEKL. V was pared by 5 bases and J by 3 bases, with 22 bases between. The CDR3 has 18 residues. CDR3 DNA sequence: TGCGCCAGCAGCACCACCCTTAGGAGCCGCGGGTACACCGGGGAGCTGTTTTTT. Protein product: CASSTTLRSRGYTGELFF.

The chain joins TRBV6-6 to TRBJ1-1; 7 bases map to TRBD1. Germline CDR1 reads MNHNY; CDR2 reads SVGAGI (reference sequence). The CDR3 sequence is 14 residues long. After removal of 4 bases from V and 10 bases from J, the junction contained 12 bases not matched to a gene. As DNA, the CDR3 is TGTGCCAGCAGTTCCAGGGACAGTCCTAAAGGAGCTTTCTTT. Translating it yields CASSSRDSPKGAFF.